These 24 T cell receptor beta chains share one sample of origin, sequenced in a study of identical twins. Each CDR3 protein gets one entry after TCRdb re-called the 5' RACE reads with MiXCR. The sample yields hundreds of thousands of distinct CDR3 sequences, roughly 8% seen once. These data are also associated with another study on yellow fever vaccine responses in identical twins.

Sequences were obtained from PBMCs. The receptors were gathered from a young woman in good health.

The rearrangement uses TRBV20-1 and TRBJ1-1; D is perhaps TRBD1 (6 bases). Per the germline V gene, CDR1 is DFQATT and CDR2 is SNEGSKA (reference sequence). The ends were cut back, 6 bases at V and 1 base at J, with 12 bases in the middle. The CDR3 has 13 amino acids. The CDR3 bases are TGCAGTGCACGGTGGGGACAGAACACTGAAGCTTTCTTT. It encodes CSARWGQNTEAFF.

This clonotype was counted only a few times. The chain is built from TRBV15 and TRBJ1-2, with 10 bases aligning to TRBD1. The CDR3 is 15 residues long. Losses at the gene ends were 0 bases for V and 10 bases for J; bases not matched to a gene: 8. Per germline, CDR1 LNHNV and CDR2 YYDKDF (reference sequence). The DNA of the CDR3 is TGTGCCACCAGCAGAGATAAAGGGACAGGGGCACTCTACACCTTC. Its translation: CATSRDKGTGALYTF.

Only a few counts were recorded for this clonotype. The DNA of the CDR3 is TGCGCCAGCAGCTTAAGGACCGACGTAAATTCACCCCTCCACTTT. Amino acids: CASSLRTDVNSPLHF. V usage is TRBV5-1 and J usage is TRBJ1-6, with D unresolved. Germline V gene sequence: CDR1 SGHRS, CDR2 YFSETQ. CDR3 length: 15 residues. V was cut by 2 bases and J by 7 bases, with 13 bases left in between.

The V call is TRBV18, the J call TRBJ1-6; D is perhaps TRBD1 (5 bases). Trimming left V 2 bases short and J 9 bases short, with 8 bases between. CDR3 length equals 13 residues. CDR1 is KGHSH and CDR2 is LQKENI in the germline V gene. The CDR3 is CASSPGGSSPLHF. The CDR3 coding sequence is TGTGCCAGCTCACCAGGGGGGAGTTCACCCCTCCACTTT.

This sequence joins TRBV12-3 or TRBV12-4 and TRBJ2-5, with D tentatively TRBD2 (5 bases). The CDR3 extends over 12 amino acids. Trimming stripped 5 bases from V and 7 bases from J, with 11 bases between. DNA of the CDR3: TGTGCCAGCAGTACTCGCCGGGGGACCCAGTACTTC. It is translated as CASSTRRGTQYF.

The chain couples TRBV4-2 to TRBJ1-1; perhaps TRBD1 as D (5 bases). This CDR3 has 15 residues. Germline loops: CDR1 LGHNA, CDR2 YNFKEQ. V was trimmed by 5 bases and J by 11 bases, leaving 24 bases between them. CDR3 sequence reads: CASSAQGPENPRAFF. DNA for the CDR3: TGTGCCAGCAGCGCCCAGGGCCCTGAGAATCCCAGGGCTTTCTTT.

The V and J genes are TRBV6-4 and TRBJ2-5, with unresolved D. The CDR3 extends over 13 amino acids. V was pared by 6 bases and J by 2 bases, with 10 bases between. Germline assignment: CDR1 MRHNA and CDR2 SNTAGT. The CDR3 coding sequence is TGTGCCAGCAGCAAAGGAGTGCAAGAGACCCAGTACTTC. This codes for CASSKGVQETQYF.

This clonotype was detected many times. The V and J genes are TRBV20-1 and TRBJ2-1, with TRBD2 matching 8 bases. Unmatched junction bases numbered 6, after V lost 5 bases and J lost 0 bases. The CDR3 consists of 15 residues. The germline CDR1 and CDR2 sequences are DFQATT and SNEGSKA (reference sequence). CDR3 residues: CSASPGTSSYNEQFF. In nucleotides, the CDR3 is TGCAGTGCTTCCCCCGGGACTAGCTCCTACAATGAGCAGTTCTTC.

J is TRBJ2-5 and V is TRBV20-1; D ambiguous. The CDR3 sequence is 13 residues long. Trimming left V 6 bases short and J 1 base short, with 12 bases between. Germline V CDR1 and CDR2: DFQATT, SNEGSKA (reference sequence). The CDR3 spells CSARRSPQETQYF. The CDR3 coding sequence is TGCAGTGCCAGGCGGTCGCCCCAAGAGACCCAGTACTTC.

This rearrangement joins TRBV24-1 to TRBJ2-1, with 8 bases that match TRBD2. This CDR3 is built from 14 residues. Germline V gene data show CDR1 as KGHDR and CDR2 as SFDVKD. Trimming removed 5 bases from V and 8 bases from J; junction bases left unmatched: 7. The CDR3 DNA follows: TGTGCCACCAGTGGGAGAGCGGGAGTCTATGAGCAGTTCTTC. This sequence encodes CATSGRAGVYEQFF.

This clonotype came up a few times. The chain couples TRBV7-2 to TRBJ2-7; 7 nucleotides align to TRBD1. Trimming removed 5 bases from V and 4 bases from J; junction bases left unmatched: 8. Germline values: CDR1 SGHTA, CDR2 FQGNSA. CDR3 length equals 14 residues. The CDR3 DNA follows: TGTGCCAGCAGCCACTCCAGGGGGAATTACGAGCAGTACTTC. It is translated as CASSHSRGNYEQYF.

This clonotype was detected only a few times. The chain recombines TRBV20-1 with TRBJ2-3, with no clear D. This CDR3 comprises 13 residues. The V end lost 4 bases, the J end lost 0 bases, and 8 bases lay between the germline ends. Looked up from germline, CDR1 is DFQATT and CDR2 is SNEGSKA (reference sequence). CDR3 loop: CSAIEVSTDTQYF. The CDR3 DNA sequence: TGCAGTGCTATCGAAGTTAGCACAGATACGCAGTATTTT.

The chain uses TRBV4-3 and TRBJ1-5; TRBD1 agrees at 7 bases. V lost 0 bases to trimming and J lost 5 bases; unmatched junction nucleotides: 7. Germline loops: CDR1 LGHNA, CDR2 YSLEER. The CDR3 loop spans 16 amino acids. The CDR3 is CASSQEATGWDQPQHF. CDR3 in DNA: TGCGCCAGCAGCCAAGAGGCGACAGGGTGGGATCAGCCCCAGCATTTT.

The chain uses TRBV24-1 and TRBJ1-4; D ambiguous. This CDR3 region has 16 residues. V was pared by 1 base and J by 5 bases, with 13 bases between. Per the germline V gene, CDR1 is KGHDR and CDR2 is SFDVKD. The CDR3 region is CATSDFWDPRNEKLFF. The CDR3 DNA reads as TGTGCCACCAGTGATTTTTGGGATCCTAGAAATGAAAAACTGTTTTTT.

This clonotype was picked up a small number of times. The V gene is TRBV6-2 or TRBV6-3, the J gene TRBJ2-6; D not certain. Germline assignment: CDR1 MNHEY and CDR2 SVGEGT. This CDR3 region has 15 residues. Trimming stripped 6 bases from V and 0 bases from J, with 9 bases between. The CDR3 DNA follows: TGTGCCAGCAGCACAGTGAACTCTGGGGCCAACGTCCTGACTTTC. Translation gives CASSTVNSGANVLTF.

This clonotype was observed a few times. This chain joins TRBV27 and TRBJ1-5; 11 bases map to TRBD1. The CDR3 sequence is 15 residues long. Germline V gene data show CDR1 as MNHEY and CDR2 as SMNVEV (reference sequence). The trim removed 6 bases at V and 4 bases at J, leaving 5 bases unmatched. As DNA, the CDR3 is TGTGCCAGCAGACGGACAGGGGGCCGAAATCAGCCCCAGCATTTT. Encoded protein: CASRRTGGRNQPQHF.

This chain joins TRBV25-1 and TRBJ2-2; maybe TRBD1 (6 bases). There are 17 residues in the CDR3. Trimming pared 3 bases from V and 2 bases from J, leaving 16 bases between. Germline values: CDR1 MGHDK, CDR2 SYGVNS. CDR3 sequence (DNA): TGTGCCAGCAGTGAGGGGAGAGGACAGTATAACACCGGGGAGCTGTTTTTT. Translation: CASSEGRGQYNTGELFF.

This clonotype has at least ten counts. The gene calls are TRBV29-1 and TRBJ2-7; D might be TRBD1 (7 bases). Trimming left V 4 bases short and J 4 bases short, with 14 bases between. The germline CDR1 and CDR2 sequences are SQVTM and ANQGSEA. The CDR3 has 13 residues. The CDR3 sequence: CSVGGDRLYEQYF. The CDR3 DNA reads TGCAGCGTTGGGGGGGACAGACTATACGAGCAGTACTTC.

This chain links TRBV10-3 with TRBJ2-5; weak D call: TRBD1 (5 bases). This CDR3 has 11 amino acids. The V end was cut by 7 bases, the J end by 4 bases, with 7 bases between. Per germline, CDR1 ENHRY and CDR2 SYGVKD. The CDR3 DNA sequence: TGTGCCATCACAGGGTTAGAGACCCAGTACTTC. It encodes CAITGLETQYF.

This clonotype was seen repeatedly, ten times or more. The chain joins TRBV9 to TRBJ2-6, with D hard to call. Germline V gene sequence: CDR1 SGDLS, CDR2 YYNGEE. Trimming stripped 0 bases from V and 0 bases from J, with 4 bases between. CDR3 length: 15 amino acids. The CDR3 nucleotides are TGTGCCAGCAGCGTAGACGGCTCTGGGGCCAACGTCCTGACTTTC. Protein sequence: CASSVDGSGANVLTF.

The CDR3 spells CASSPPDSGANVLTF. Written as DNA, the CDR3 is TGTGCCAGCTCACCACCCGACTCTGGGGCCAACGTCCTGACTTTC. The chain employs TRBV18 and TRBJ2-6; no clear D gene. The CDR3 consists of 15 residues. CDR1 and CDR2 (germline): KGHSH, LQKENI. Trimming removed 0 bases from V and 0 bases from J, with 3 bases in between.

In its sample, this clonotype was seen many times. This chain links TRBV28 with TRBJ2-7; D possibly corresponds to TRBD1 (5 bases). From germline, CDR1 is MDHEN and CDR2 SYDVKM. The CDR3 sequence is 12 residues long. V gave up 8 bases and J gave up 2 bases, with 10 bases separating them. CDR3: CASSGSPYEQYF. CDR3 bases: TGTGCCAGCTCAGGGTCCCCCTACGAGCAGTACTTC.

The chain links TRBV30 to TRBJ2-7; 8 bases are shared with TRBD2. The germline gives CDR1 GTSNPN, CDR2 SVGIG (reference sequence). Germline trimming cut 4 bases from V and 0 bases from J; bases unmatched to any gene: 11. This CDR3 has 16 amino acids. CDR3 in amino acids: CAWNAGGEPGSYEQYF. CDR3 bases: TGTGCCTGGAACGCCGGGGGGGAACCGGGCTCCTACGAGCAGTACTTC.

This clonotype was found a few times. The chain uses TRBV5-1 and TRBJ2-1, with TRBD2 matching over 12 bases. Germline V gene lookup returns CDR1 SGHRS and CDR2 YFSETQ. The junction had 2 bases not matched to a gene; V was cut back by 0 bases and J by 1 base. This CDR3 is built from 17 residues. This CDR3 reads CASSLALAGGSYNEQFF. CDR3 in DNA: TGCGCCAGCAGCTTGGCCCTAGCGGGGGGGTCCTACAATGAGCAGTTCTTC. Looking up the rest from reference TRBV5-1 and TRBJ2-1 gives the full variable domain: KAGVTQTPRYLIKTRGQQVTLSCSPISGHRSVSWYQQTPGQGLQFLFEYFSETQRNKGNFPGRFSGRQFSNSRSEMNVSTLELGDSALYLCASSLALAGGSYNEQFFGPGTRLTVL.